This TCR beta chain was documented in a study of T cell repertoires in cytomegalovirus infection. Overall study: CMV infection together with matching HLA type was indicated by public TCR beta signatures.

From the reads, TCRdb called clonotypes with MiXCR, one entry per CDR3 protein. The sample holds over 150,000 distinct CDR3 sequences, approximately 14% seen once. General observations from the study: Using cumulative public TCR beta family frequency, the authors identified those who carried CMV together with the relevant HLA.

The table lists this clonotype with many counts. No antigen is known for it. Germline trimming cut 5 bases from V and 2 bases from J; bases unmatched to any gene: 6. Germline lookup yields CDR1 SGHVS and CDR2 FNYEAQ. This CDR3 comprises 17 residues. Input material: PBMCs. V is TRBV7-6 and J is TRBJ2-3, with 14 bases lining up with TRBD2. The sequence was collected from a human donor in good health (CMV status not recorded). Some clones in this sample may be carry-over from other donors' samples. The CDR3 DNA is TGTGCCAGCAGCACCGGACTAGCGGGAGGTCTCACAGATACGCAGTATTTT. It translates to CASSTGLAGGLTDTQYF.